This TCR beta chain was obtained from a study of technical replicates of blood from a handful of donors. This clone was observed once. Repertoires were generated with immunoSEQ multiplex PCR, while TCRdb's copy carries only in-frame clones and drops some. The table has around 98,000 clones, 90% to 97% seen once. Germline CDR1 reads SEHNR; CDR2 reads FQNEAQ (reference sequence). CDR3 length equals 14 residues. Trimming took off 0 bases at V and 5 bases at J, with 10 bases between the two ends. This receptor was taken from a human donor in good health. This chain links TRBV7-9 with TRBJ2-5; perhaps TRBD1 as D (6 bases). The source material was T cells isolated from PBMCs. The CDR3 protein is CASSLAGASETQYF. For the CDR3, the DNA is TGTGCCAGCAGCTTAGCGGGGGCCTCCGAGACCCAGTACTTC.